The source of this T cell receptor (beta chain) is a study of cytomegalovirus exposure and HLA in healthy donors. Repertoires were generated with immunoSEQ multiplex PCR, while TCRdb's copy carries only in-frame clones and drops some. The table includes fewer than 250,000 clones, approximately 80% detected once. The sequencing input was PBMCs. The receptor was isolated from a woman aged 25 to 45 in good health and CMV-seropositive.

The DNA for the CDR3 is TGTGCCTGGAGGGGTAGGGCGACAACCTACGAGCAGTACTTC. It yields the protein CAWRGRATTYEQYF. V and J are TRBV30 and TRBJ2-7; D uncertain. This CDR3 is built from 14 residues. The V gene's germline CDR1 is GTSNPN and CDR2 SVGIG (reference sequence). The ends were cut back, 3 bases at V and 2 bases at J, with 14 bases in the middle.